The clone carrying this T cell receptor beta chain was detected many times. The data stem from a study of Graves' ophthalmopathy and Graves' hyperthyroidism. RNA transcripts were the template, and TCR beta CDR3 regions were amplified from them. HTBI primers primed a first-round RT-PCR, and a second-round multiplex PCR followed. TCRdb re-analysed the multiplex PCR reads in MiXCR, keeping a single row per CDR3 protein. The data contain under 350,000 distinct CDR3 sequences, roughly a sixth of them singletons. Germline assignment: CDR1 MNHNS and CDR2 SASEGT. Trimming stripped 2 bases from V and 15 bases from J, with 17 bases between. CDR3 length: 13 residues. Ophthalmopathy donors' eye disease showed moderate-to-severe activity, CAS of at least 3, NOSPECS of at least 4 and duration under 3 months.

The source is an adult man with Graves' ophthalmopathy. This rearrangement joins TRBV6-1 to TRBJ1-5, with TRBD1 as a possible D gene (6 bases). Sequencing used peripheral blood. The CDR3 reads CASSESPRGVRHF. The CDR3 coding sequence is TGTGCCAGCAGTGAAAGCCCCAGGGGAGTCCGGCATTTT.